This TCR beta chain emerged from a study of blood T cell repertoires in COVID-19. Losses at the gene ends were 5 bases for V and 2 bases for J; bases not matched to a gene: 3. The germline CDR1 and CDR2 sequences are SEHNR and FQNEAQ (reference sequence). The CDR3 loop spans 14 amino acids. In the source study's methods: Amplification from reference gene primers served as the basis for estimated nucleated cell counts. Sequencing was performed with immunoSEQ multiplex PCR; in TCRdb, only in-frame clones are kept and a portion is missing. That table furnishes V, J and clone size, whereas the DNA furnished D and trimming. The sample shows some 60,000 clones, 80% to 85% of them seen only once.

The V gene is TRBV7-9, the J gene TRBJ1-3; 7 positions agree with TRBD1. The source material was peripheral blood. The TCR comes from a man between 25 and 39 years old with COVID-19, enrolled during active disease. The CDR3 DNA reads TGTGCCAGCAGCCAAACAGGGGCTGGAAACACCATATATTTT. It is translated as CASSQTGAGNTIYF.